This T cell receptor (beta chain) is drawn from a study of lymphopenia after photon versus proton radiotherapy. Study-level findings and limits: Only patients who died were analyzed for survival; proton advantage is unproven. After lymphocyte nadir, photon-treated repertoires showed oligoclonal expansion, especially CD8+ Temra. Relative stability marked proton patients; photon patients lost diversity and naive cells.

The protocol was immunoSEQ multiplex PCR, while the TCRdb copy is restricted to in-frame clones and leaves out a portion. The data show tens of thousands of clones, about 92% seen once. About this clone itself: Antigen specificity is unknown.

Specimen: peripheral blood, collected from a patient treated with photon-based radiotherapy. This receptor was identified in a woman between 40 and 55 years old with cholangiocarcinoma.

Written as DNA, the CDR3 is TGTGCCAGCAGTTACTCATCAGGGTTTGGTCAGCCCCAGCATTTT. Amino acids: CASSYSSGFGQPQHF. V gene TRBV6-6 combines with J gene TRBJ1-5, with a possible D match to TRBD1 (5 bases). Germline CDR1 and CDR2: MNHNY and SVGAGI (reference sequence). Trimming pared 0 bases from V and 6 bases from J, leaving 12 bases between. The CDR3 contains 15 residues.